This section outlines one T cell receptor (beta chain) sequence together with its context. This specimen comes from a study of cytomegalovirus exposure and HLA in healthy donors. Amplification used 60 Vbeta primers and 13 Jbeta primers. The table came from immunoSEQ multiplex PCR; TCRdb's copy has only in-frame clones and leaves some out. The sample holds more than 85,000 clones, roughly 80% seen once. Unmatched junction bases numbered 6, after V lost 1 base and J lost 7 bases. The CDR3 runs to 16 residues. Germline V gene sequence: CDR1 LNHNV, CDR2 YYDKDF (reference sequence). The material sequenced was PBMCs. The V call is TRBV15, the J call TRBJ2-3; TRBD2 matches 12 bases. The clonotype comes from a man younger than 40 in good health and CMV-seropositive. The CDR3 loop is CATSRVLAGGLNTQYF. Written as DNA, the CDR3 is TGTGCCACCAGCAGAGTTCTAGCGGGGGGGTTAAATACGCAGTATTTT.